This TCR beta chain was retrieved from a study of OX40 agonist ivuxolimab in advanced cancers. Turning to the study itself: Dose-escalation patients were diagnosed with hepatocellular carcinoma, melanoma, renal cell cancer or head and neck cancer. Points from the study as a whole: Low normalized T-cell clonal expansion was also seen in some nonresponders.

This table comes from immunoSEQ multiplex PCR, and its TCRdb copy is limited to in-frame clones, with some not included. The data show under 65,000 clones, with around 93% seen just once and 0.44% held by the top ten. With regard to this clone: Its antigen is still unknown.

Individuals having autoimmune disease history or systemic immunosuppression were not enrolled. The sequencing here drew on CD4+ or CD8+ T cells sorted from blood, taken in a trial of the OX40 agonist ivuxolimab. The clonotype comes from an adult with an advanced solid tumor such as melanoma, head and neck, liver or kidney cancer.

The chain's CDR3 is CASSTRTGSPETQYF. In DNA form, the CDR3 reads TGTGCCAGCAGCACACGGACAGGGTCGCCGGAGACCCAGTACTTC. The rearrangement uses TRBV7-9 and TRBJ2-5; 8 nucleotides agree with TRBD1. The ends lost 5 bases at V and 5 bases at J; junction bases unmatched: 10. CDR1 and CDR2 from the germline V gene are SEHNR and FQNEAQ (reference sequence). The CDR3 runs to 15 residues.